Presented here are 16 T cell receptor beta chains from one specimen sequenced in a study of kidney transplant recipient with SARS-CoV-2 infection. TCRdb recomputed calls from the reads with MiXCR, one row per CDR3 protein. Of under 300,000 distinct CDR3 sequences listed, 29% are singletons. Sequenced material: a blood sample, taken at baseline and around day 110 from a kidney transplant recipient. All receptors derive from a male patient aged 25-45 years who had COVID-19 and was a kidney transplant recipient. Some T cells may be provided by the graft donor.

This clonotype came up a few times. The chain uses TRBV20-1 and TRBJ2-5; TRBD2 matches at 10 bases. Germline CDR1 is DFQATT and CDR2 is SNEGSKA (reference sequence). V trimming: 5 bases; J trimming: 4 bases; junction bases outside the gene matches: 4. The CDR3 covers 13 residues. The CDR3 nucleotides are TGCAGTGCTCGAGCGGGGGGGCGAGAGACCCAGTACTTC. This codes for CSARAGGRETQYF.

On this clonotype: This clone may be a read error of a much larger clone one base away. The chain couples TRBV29-1 to TRBJ1-2, with D unclear. CDR1 and CDR2 from the germline V gene are SQVTM and ANQGSEA. CDR3 size: 15 residues. The CDR3 DNA is TGCAGCGTTGAAGATTTGAACAGCTCTAACTATGGCTACGCCTTC. This sequence encodes CSVEDLNSSNYGYAF.

This clonotype was observed many times. This rearrangement joins TRBV4-2 to TRBJ2-1; D gene unclear. Germline loops: CDR1 LGHNA, CDR2 YNFKEQ. Trimming took 0 bases from V and 2 from J, leaving 8 bases between them. The length of the CDR3 is 15 residues. The CDR3 reads CASSQDLGAYNEQFF. CDR3 nucleotides: TGTGCCAGCAGCCAAGATCTAGGAGCCTACAATGAGCAGTTCTTC.

For this clonotype: A much larger clonotype is one base distant, so this may be a read error. The chain couples TRBV6-2 or TRBV6-3 to TRBJ2-7, with no clear D. The DNA matches TRBJ1-2 better at its end, which makes the J call doubtful. The CDR3 is 17 residues long. Germline CDR1 is MNHEY and CDR2 is SVGEGT. The CDR3 sequence: CASSLLNCVGKTYGYTF. In DNA, the CDR3 is TGTGCCAGCAGTTTACTAAACTGCGTCGGAAAGACCTATGGCTACACCTTC.

This clonotype was seen at least ten times. The V call is TRBV20-1, the J call TRBJ2-3; unclear D gene. The germline V gene has CDR1 DFQATT and CDR2 SNEGSKA (reference sequence). The CDR3 sequence is 11 residues long. Trimming cost V 5 bases and J 6 bases, with 9 bases left between them. The CDR3 region has the DNA TGCAGTGCTCGGCACTTGGATACGCAGTATTTT. As protein: CSARHLDTQYF.

This clonotype was recorded at least ten times. The rearrangement links TRBV6-4 to TRBJ1-5; 10 bases fit TRBD1. The length of the CDR3 is 13 residues. CDR1 is MRHNA and CDR2 is SNTAGT in the germline V gene. The V gene end was trimmed by 8 bases and the J gene end by 2 bases; junction bases not matched to a gene: 0. The CDR3 reads CASGTGGNQPQHF. CDR3 coding DNA: TGTGCCAGCGGGACAGGGGGCAATCAGCCCCAGCATTTT.

At least ten counts were recorded for this clonotype. This chain uses TRBV7-9 with TRBJ1-1, with D perhaps matching TRBD1 (5 bases). From germline, CDR1 is SEHNR and CDR2 FQNEAQ (reference sequence). Trimming left V 4 bases short and J 1 base short, with 13 bases between. CDR3 size: 15 residues. Here the CDR3 reads CASSSKVGQNTEAFF. In DNA form, the CDR3 reads TGTGCCAGCAGCTCTAAAGTCGGACAGAACACTGAAGCTTTCTTT.

The chain employs TRBV5-6 and TRBJ2-7; 9 positions match TRBD1. Unmatched junction bases numbered 9, after V lost 5 bases and J lost 3 bases. CDR1 is SGHDT, CDR2 YYEEEE, per germline. CDR3 size: 15 residues. The chain's CDR3 is CASSSTGGPHYEQYV. The CDR3 region has the DNA TGTGCCAGCAGTTCCACAGGGGGCCCCCACTACGAGCAGTACGTC.

This clonotype has a count of ten or more. The gene calls are TRBV7-3 and TRBJ1-2; 11 bases match TRBD1. The CDR3 runs to 14 residues. The ends lost 5 bases at V and 8 bases at J; junction bases unmatched: 7. Germline V lookup: CDR1 SGHTA, CDR2 FQGTGA. CDR3 in DNA: TGTGCCAGCAGCCCGAAGGGACAGGGGGGAGGCTACACCTTC. The encoded protein is CASSPKGQGGGYTF.

Turning to this clonotype: Mismatch with germline at one junction end may stem from a read error. The chain is built from TRBV12-3 or TRBV12-4 and TRBJ1-2; D remains ambiguous. The CDR3 has 17 residues. In DNA form, the CDR3 reads TGTGCCGGCAGTCCGCGTTACACGGCAGGAAAGACCTATGGCTACACCTTC. Protein: CAGSPRYTAGKTYGYTF.

This clonotype was seen repeatedly, ten times or more. A read error may produce the germline difference seen at one junction end. The chain joins TRBV7-7 to TRBJ2-5; D not resolved. The CDR3 loop spans 15 amino acids. Germline V gene lookup returns CDR1 SSHAT and CDR2 FNYEAQ (reference sequence). The CDR3 sequence is CASSLYTSEQETQYF. DNA of the CDR3: TGTGCTAGCAGCTTATACACATCGGAACAAGAGACCCAGTACTTC.

This clonotype was counted many times. The junction shows a germline mismatch at one end, possibly a read error. The rearrangement joins TRBV7-7 to TRBJ2-5, with D maybe TRBD1 (6 bases). Germline V gene lookup returns CDR1 SSHAT and CDR2 FNYEAQ (reference sequence). The CDR3 is 13 residues long. The CDR3 spells CASSPDRQQTQYF. The DNA of the CDR3 is TGTGCTAGCAGCCCCGACAGGCAACAGACCCAGTACTTC.

To note about this clonotype: Just one base apart from a much larger clone, this may be a read error. This chain links TRBV11-2 with TRBJ1-1, with D perhaps matching TRBD1 (5 bases). With 7 bases removed from V and 11 bases from J, the gap between germline ends came to 23 bases. Germline-derived CDR1 and CDR2 are SGHAT and FQNNGV. This CDR3 comprises 14 residues. The CDR3 sequence is CASNSILAGTGAFF. Here the CDR3 DNA reads TGTGCCAGCAACTCCATCCTGGCCGGGACGGGGGCTTTCTTT.

This clonotype turned up a few times. This may be a read error, as it is one base from a much larger clone. V gene TRBV10-3 combines with J gene TRBJ1-5; D uncertain. The CDR3 spans 14 residues. Germline values: CDR1 ENHRY, CDR2 SYGVKD. CDR3 in amino acids: CAINEGGSNQPQHF. CDR3 nucleotide sequence: TGTGCCATCAATGAGGGAGGTAGCAATCAGCCCCAGCATTTT.

This clonotype was found many times. The genes are TRBV25-1 and TRBJ1-1; D is ambiguous. The germline CDR1 and CDR2 sequences are MGHDK and SYGVNS. This CDR3 is 13 amino acids long. Trimming pared 1 base from V and 4 bases from J, leaving 7 bases between. DNA for the CDR3: TGTGCCAGCAGTGAATTTGGGAGCACTGAAGCTTTCTTT. Translated: CASSEFGSTEAFF.

As to this clonotype: A much larger clone lies a single base off, so this may be a read error. The CDR3: CASSCELEPGKTYGYTF. The CDR3 nucleotides read TGTGCCAGCAGTTGTGAGCTAGAACCGGGAAAGACCTATGGCTACACCTTC. The chain uses TRBV25-1 and TRBJ1-2, with D hard to call. The CDR3 is 17 residues long. Germline V CDR1 and CDR2: MGHDK, SYGVNS. V dropped 5 bases and J dropped 4 bases, with 23 bases sitting between them.